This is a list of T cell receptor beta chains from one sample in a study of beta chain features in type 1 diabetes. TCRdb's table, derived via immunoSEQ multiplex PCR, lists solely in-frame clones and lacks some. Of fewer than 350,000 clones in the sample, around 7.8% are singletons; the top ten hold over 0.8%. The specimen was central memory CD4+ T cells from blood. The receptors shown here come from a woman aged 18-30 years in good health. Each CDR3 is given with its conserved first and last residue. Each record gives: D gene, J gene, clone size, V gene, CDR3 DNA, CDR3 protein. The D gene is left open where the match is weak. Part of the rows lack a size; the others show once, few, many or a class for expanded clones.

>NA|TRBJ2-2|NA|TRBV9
TGTGCCAGCAGCCCTCCTTACCAGGGGGGGAACACCGGGGAGCTGTTTTTT
CASSPPYQGGNTGELFF
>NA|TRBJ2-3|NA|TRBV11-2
TGTGCCAGCAGCCCTAGGTCTGGGGCAGATACGCAGTATTTT
CASSPRSGADTQYF
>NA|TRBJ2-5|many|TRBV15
TGTGCCACCAGCCGAGAGGGCAACCCGCAAGAGACCCAGTACTTC
CATSREGNPQETQYF
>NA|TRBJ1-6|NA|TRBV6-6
TGTGCCAGCAGTTACGGACAGAGCTCCTATAATTCACCCCTCCACTTT
CASSYGQSSYNSPLHF
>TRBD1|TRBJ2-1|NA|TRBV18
TGTGCCAGCTCATTACGTTACCGGGACAGGACCTACAATGAGCAGTTCTTC
CASSLRYRDRTYNEQFF
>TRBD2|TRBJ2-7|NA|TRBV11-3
TGTGCCAGCAGCCAAGGCCCGCGGACTAGCGACGAGCAGTACTTC
CASSQGPRTSDEQYF
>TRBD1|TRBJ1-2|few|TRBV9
TGTGCCAGCAGCCCCCGACAGGGGGCTGCGTATGGCTACACCTTC
CASSPRQGAAYGYTF
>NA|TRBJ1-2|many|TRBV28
TGTGCCACCCAGCGCGCGGGCTACACCTTC
CATQRAGYTF
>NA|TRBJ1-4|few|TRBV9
TGTGCCAGCAGCGCCAGAGATCGGGAAAAACTGTTTTTT
CASSARDREKLFF
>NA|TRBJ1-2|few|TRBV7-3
TGTGCCAGCAGCTTATTTTCCCCACAGGATGGCTACACCTTC
CASSLFSPQDGYTF
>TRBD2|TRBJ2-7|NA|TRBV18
TGTGCCAGCTCACCGACTAGCTTCGAGCAGTACTTC
CASSPTSFEQYF
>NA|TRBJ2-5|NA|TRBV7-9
TGTGCCAGCAGCCCGGTGGGGGTCGAAACGGAGACCCAGTACTTC
CASSPVGVETETQYF
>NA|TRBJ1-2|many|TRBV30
TGTGCCTGGCTCACAGGCAGGTTTGGCTACACCTTC
CAWLTGRFGYTF
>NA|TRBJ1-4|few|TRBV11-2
TGTGCCAGCAGCTGGGGGGCGGGTGAAAAACTGTTTTTT
CASSWGAGEKLFF
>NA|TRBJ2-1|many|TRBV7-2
TGTGCCAGCAGCTTAGTGGGCAGGGGCACCTACAATGAGCAGTTCTTC
CASSLVGRGTYNEQFF
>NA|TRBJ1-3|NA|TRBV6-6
TGTGCCAGCAGTCGAGGTGGGGCAGGGGAAGGAAACACCATATATTTT
CASSRGGAGEGNTIYF
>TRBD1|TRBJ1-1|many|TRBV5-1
TGCGCCAGCAGCCCGGAAGGGGGCACGGGAGCTTTCTTT
CASSPEGGTGAFF
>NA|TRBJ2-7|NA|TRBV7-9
TGTGCCAGCAGCCCCCGGACTGGGACGAGTGAGCAGTACTTC
CASSPRTGTSEQYF
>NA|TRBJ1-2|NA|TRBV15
TGTGCCACCAGCGAGGGTGTTAACTATGGCTACACCTTC
CATSEGVNYGYTF
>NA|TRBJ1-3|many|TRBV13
TGTGCCAGCAGCTTTGTCGGGGGCTCTGGAAACACCATATATTTT
CASSFVGGSGNTIYF
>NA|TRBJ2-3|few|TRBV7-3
TGTGCCAGCAGCTTCTCGGGGCTGGGCACAGATACGCAGTATTTT
CASSFSGLGTDTQYF
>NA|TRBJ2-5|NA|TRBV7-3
TGTGCCAGCAGCTCCACCGGGGTCCAGCGGGAGACCCAGTACTTC
CASSSTGVQRETQYF
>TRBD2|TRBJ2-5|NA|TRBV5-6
TGTGCCAGCAGCCCGGGGGAGGGGAAGACCCAGTACTTC
CASSPGEGKTQYF
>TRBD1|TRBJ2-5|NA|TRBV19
TGTGCCAGTAGTAAGACAGGGCCCCAAGAGACCCAGTACTTC
CASSKTGPQETQYF
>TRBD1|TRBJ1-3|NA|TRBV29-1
TGCAGCGGAACTGACAGGGTCTCTGGAAACACCATATATTTT
CSGTDRVSGNTIYF
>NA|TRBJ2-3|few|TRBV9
TGTGCCAGCAGCCCGGCGGGCACAGATACGCAGTATTTT
CASSPAGTDTQYF
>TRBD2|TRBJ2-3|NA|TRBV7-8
TGTGCCAGCGGACTAGCGGGAGTGGATACGCAGTATTTT
CASGLAGVDTQYF
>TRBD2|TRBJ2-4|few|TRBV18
TGTGCCAGCTCACCACTACTAGCGGGAGGGCCTAAAGCCAAAAACATTCAGTACTTC
CASSPLLAGGPKAKNIQYF
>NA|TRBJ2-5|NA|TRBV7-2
TGTGCCAGCAGCTTCTCAGGGGCCGGGGAGACCCAGTACTTC
CASSFSGAGETQYF
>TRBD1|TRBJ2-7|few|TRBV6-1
TGTGCCAGCAGTGAAGAGAGGACAGGGCGAGGCGAGCAGTACTTC
CASSEERTGRGEQYF
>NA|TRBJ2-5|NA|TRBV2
TGTGCCAGCAGTCCTAACAAGGGTGGGCAGGAGACCCAGTACTTC
CASSPNKGGQETQYF
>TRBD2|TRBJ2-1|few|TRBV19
TGTGCCAGTAGTGGGAGACTAGCGGGAGGGTTTAATGAGCAGTTCTTC
CASSGRLAGGFNEQFF
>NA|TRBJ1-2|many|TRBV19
TGTGCCAGCCGGGAGTTGAGCTATGGCTACACCTTC
CASRELSYGYTF
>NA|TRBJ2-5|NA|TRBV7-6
TGTGCCAGCAGCCCCCCGGGACCGTTAGAGACCCAGTACTTC
CASSPPGPLETQYF
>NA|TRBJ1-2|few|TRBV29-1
TGCAGCGTTGGGGCCTCTTCTAAGAACTATGGCTACACCTTC
CSVGASSKNYGYTF
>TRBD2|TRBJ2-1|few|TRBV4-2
TGTGCCAGCAGCGCCCGCGGCCGGACTAGCGGGGGGCAATACAATGAGCAGTTCTTC
CASSARGRTSGGQYNEQFF
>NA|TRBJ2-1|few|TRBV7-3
TGTGCCAGCAGCTTATCAGGGGTTTACAATGAGCAGTTCTTC
CASSLSGVYNEQFF
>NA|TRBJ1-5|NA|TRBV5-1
TGCGCCAGCAGCTTGGGTGGCAGCCTGGGGCAGCCCCAGCATTTT
CASSLGGSLGQPQHF
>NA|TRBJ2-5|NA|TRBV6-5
TGTGCCAGCAGTTTACGCTTCGACAGGTTAGAGACCCAGTACTTC
CASSLRFDRLETQYF
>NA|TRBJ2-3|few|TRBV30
TGTGCCTGGAGTGTACGGATTCCGGGGGTGACAGATACGCAGTATTTT
CAWSVRIPGVTDTQYF
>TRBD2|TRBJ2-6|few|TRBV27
TGTGCCAGCAGTTTATCGCTCCTAGCGGGAGTCATCTCTGGGGCCAACGTCCTGACTTTC
CASSLSLLAGVISGANVLTF
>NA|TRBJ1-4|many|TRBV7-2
TGTGCCAGCAGCTCGGGGACATTGGGGAATGAAAAACTGTTTTTT
CASSSGTLGNEKLFF
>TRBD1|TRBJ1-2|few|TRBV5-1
TGCGCCAGCAGCTTGGCGGCGGGACAGGGAGCCCTTGGCTACACCTTC
CASSLAAGQGALGYTF
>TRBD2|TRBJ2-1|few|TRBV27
TGTGCCAGCAGTTTGCCTAGCGGGAGGGCCCTTAACTACAATGAGCAGTTCTTC
CASSLPSGRALNYNEQFF
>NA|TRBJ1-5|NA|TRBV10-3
TGTGCCATCAGCGGACAAGATCTTCAGCCCCAGCATTTT
CAISGQDLQPQHF
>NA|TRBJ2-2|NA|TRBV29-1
TGCAGCGCCTACAGGGACGGTCACACCGGGGAGCTGTTTTTT
CSAYRDGHTGELFF
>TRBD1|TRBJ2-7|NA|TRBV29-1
TGCAGCTTGCCGGACAGGGGAAAATACGAGCAGTACTTC
CSLPDRGKYEQYF
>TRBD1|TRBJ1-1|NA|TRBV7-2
TGTGCCAGCAGCAGAGACAGGGAGGCTTTCTTT
CASSRDREAFF
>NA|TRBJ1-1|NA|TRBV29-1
TGCAGCGTGGCAGAAGACGGGGGCACTGAAGCTTTCTTT
CSVAEDGGTEAFF
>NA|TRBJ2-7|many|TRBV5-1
TGCGCCAGCAGCGCCTCGGGACTGCGTTCCTACGAGCAGTACTTC
CASSASGLRSYEQYF
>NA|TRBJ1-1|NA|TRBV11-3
TGTGCCAGCAGCCAGAGCCTTAACACTGAAGCTTTCTTT
CASSQSLNTEAFF
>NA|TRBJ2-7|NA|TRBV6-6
TGTGCCAGCGGTTTGTACGAGCAGTACTTC
CASGLYEQYF
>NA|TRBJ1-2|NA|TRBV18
TGTGCCAGCTCACTCCAGGCCCCGGAAGATGGCTACACCTTC
CASSLQAPEDGYTF
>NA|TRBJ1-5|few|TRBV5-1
TGCGCCAGCAGCTTGGAATTCCCTTTTGGGCCCCAGCATTTT
CASSLEFPFGPQHF